This TCR beta chain stems from a study of T cells in women clearing cervical HPV infection (dated by TCRdb to the late 2010s). For the wider study: The cases were 25 or so women with histologically confirmed HPV16-related CIN3 or worse, and 2 of these cases were invasive cancers. Nested within Costa Rica's Guanacaste HPV Natural History Study, an exploratory proof-of-principle case-control study compared TCR repertoires across cervical HPV16 outcomes. Cases had a median age of approximately 35 years compared with 38 for controls, and baseline characteristics showed no significant differences between the groups. Since only a few of the women had HLA typing available, the possibility that HLA type was acting as a confounder could not be ruled out. In the parent cohort, some 11,000 women aged 18 or older were enrolled in Guanacaste, Costa Rica, during 1993 to 1994 and then followed for less than 8 years. Among cases, blood sampling came a median of roughly 150 days after lesion detection, with an interquartile range of about 85 to 230 days. Cases and controls were matched on age within five years and on year of sample collection. Controls were around 25 women whose single incident HPV16 infection cleared within 12 months without precancer or cancer developing. Blood from cases was drawn at the visit where the lesion was first identified, while blood from controls was drawn once the infection was no longer detected. Five blinded duplicates per group were added as quality controls, so that 60 or so samples were obtained: roughly 50 participants and some 10 replicates.

As to this clone: Its antigen remains unidentified. The read halts 3 residues ahead of the CDR3 end, with the missing end drawn from the germline J gene.

The germline V gene (reference sequence) gives CDR1 as GTSNPN and CDR2 as SVGIG. The CDR3 runs 13 amino acids, cysteine and phenylalanine included. The DNA covers only part of the CDR3, 30 bases in frame from base 1. Every participant had a single incident cervical HPV16 infection, and women with prevalent HPV16 infections were excluded. Cervical HPV DNA was detected with MY09/MY11 PCR, and genotyping was done by dot-blot hybridization. Fifteen mL of heparinized blood was centrifuged, after which the buffy coat was aliquoted, frozen at -30 degrees C, and then stored at -80 degrees C. QIAGEN kits were used to extract genomic DNA from buffy coat specimens. What the authors observed across the whole study: The cross-sectional design could not show whether associations preceded infection or resulted from it; effector/memory subsets and HPV-specific T cells were not isolated. Random forest classifiers combining richness and V gene abundances distinguished cases from controls with an estimated AUC of more than 0.75. Lower TRBV6-7 relative abundance was observed in cases than in controls (approximately 0.1% versus 0.16%; Bonferroni P = 0.0008). Significantly higher TCR repertoire richness was observed in CIN3+ cases than in controls across sequencing depths, whereas no difference in evenness was found. Because the number of T cells per sample was unknown, the richness differences could reflect varying T-cell content rather than repertoire biology.

The immunoSEQ assay used multiplex PCR to amplify TCR beta CDR3 regions from an average of roughly 1,200 ng of genomic DNA per sample. Primer bias was corrected in the assay by using a complete synthetic TCR repertoire to establish an amplification baseline. Amplicons were sequenced on the Illumina platform. Under the source paper's analysis protocol: Sequences were error-corrected by clustering with frequency ratios and a modified nearest-neighbor algorithm and were then analyzed in the immunoSEQ Analyzer with IMGT gene definitions. TCR richness and evenness were averaged over 20 rarefaction repeats at each rarefaction depth, excluding samples with fewer sequences than the depth. Wilcoxon rank sum tests with FDR correction were used to compare V, D and J gene relative abundances between the groups. An intraclass correlation of roughly 96% for TCR richness and an average of around 82% across over 65 gene segments were obtained from the blinded duplicates. TCRdb mirrors the immuneACCESS table, restricted to in-frame sequences. Some clones are absent from its copies; in checked studies, under half trace to an unresolved V gene, and the reason for the others is unknown. Clonal size and the V and J genes are those of that table, whereas D and trimming came from the DNA. The sample's clone listing holds tens of thousands of clones. In total, the top ten clones hold 3.7% of the sample.

The clonotype comes from a woman between 18 and 69 years old with a cervical HPV16 infection that either progressed to CIN3+ or cleared (not recorded which). The V gene is TRBV30 and the J gene is TRBJ1-2; there is no confident call for the D gene. Sequencing input: blood buffy coat. The CDR3: CAWEPTESYDYTF. The DNA read from the CDR3 is TGTGCCTGGGAGCCTACAGAGAGCTACGAC.